These 25 T cell receptor beta chains came from one sample sequenced in a study of cytomegalovirus exposure and HLA in healthy donors. Sequencing used immunoSEQ multiplex PCR; TCRdb keeps in-frame clones, though not all of them. The repertoire holds some 90,000 clones, roughly 84% seen once, with approximately 6.3% in the top ten. Sequencing input: PBMCs. The origin of the receptors is a man aged 18 to 29 in good health and CMV-seropositive.

The chain uses TRBV7-8 and TRBJ2-7; 8 bases are shared with TRBD2. Germline trimming cut 3 bases from V and 0 bases from J; bases unmatched to any gene: 16. The CDR3 totals 19 residues. Looked up from germline, CDR1 is SGHVS and CDR2 is FQNEAQ. CDR3 sequence reads: CASSFFRFRGGQRSYEQYF. DNA of the CDR3: TGTGCCAGCAGCTTCTTCCGGTTCCGGGGGGGCCAACGCTCCTACGAGCAGTACTTC. Looking up the rest from reference TRBV7-8 and TRBJ2-7 gives the full variable domain: GAGVSQSPRYKVAKRGQDVALRCDPISGHVSLFWYQQALGQGPEFLTYFQNEAQLDKSGLPSDRFFAERPEGSVSTLKIQRTQQEDSAVYLCASSFFRFRGGQRSYEQYFGPGTRLTVT.

The rearrangement joins TRBV5-6 to TRBJ2-7, with a weak D call TRBD2 (6 bases). Germline V gene lookup returns CDR1 SGHDT and CDR2 YYEEEE. There are 13 residues in the CDR3. The V gene lost 5 bases and the J gene lost 3 bases, with 12 bases spanning the gap. The CDR3 DNA follows: TGTGCCAGCAGAATGGCGGGAAACTACGAGCAGTACTTC. This translates into CASRMAGNYEQYF.

The gene calls are TRBV7-2 and TRBJ1-1; maybe TRBD1 (5 bases). The V gene lost 4 bases and the J gene lost 4 bases, with 10 bases spanning the gap. The germline V gene has CDR1 SGHTA and CDR2 FQGNSA. The CDR3 length is 13 residues. CDR3 nucleotides: TGTGCCAGCAGCTGGGGGGATGGCACTGAAGCTTTCTTT. Residues: CASSWGDGTEAFF. Complete variable domain (other parts from reference TRBV7-2 and TRBJ1-1): GAGVSQSPSNKVTEKGKDVELRCDPISGHTALYWYRQSLGQGLEFLIYFQGNSAPDKSGLPSDRFSAERTGGSVSTLTIQRTQQEDSAVYLCASSWGDGTEAFFGQGTRLTVV.

This clone was picked up a small number of times. V gene TRBV7-2 combines with J gene TRBJ2-7, with D hard to call. The length of the CDR3 is 12 residues. Germline CDR1 SGHTA, CDR2 FQGNSA. Trimming pared 3 bases from V and 3 bases from J, leaving 6 bases between. The CDR3 protein is CASSLSGYEQYF. The DNA of the CDR3 is TGTGCCAGCAGCTTGTCAGGCTACGAGCAGTACTTC. The full variable domain, its missing parts supplied by reference TRBV7-2 and TRBJ2-7, is GAGVSQSPSNKVTEKGKDVELRCDPISGHTALYWYRQSLGQGLEFLIYFQGNSAPDKSGLPSDRFSAERTGGSVSTLTIQRTQQEDSAVYLCASSLSGYEQYFGPGTRLTVT.

J is TRBJ1-6 and V is TRBV4-2; D remains unclear. This CDR3 is built from 17 residues. Per the germline V gene, CDR1 is LGHNA and CDR2 is YNFKEQ. Trimming stripped 0 bases from V and 7 bases from J, with 16 bases between. As DNA, the CDR3 is TGTGCCAGCAGCCAAGAGACTGTTTTGACCTCGAATTCACCCCTCCACTTT. This encodes CASSQETVLTSNSPLHF.

This chain connects TRBV6-1 to TRBJ2-7; 10 bases agree with TRBD1. The V gene end was trimmed by 6 bases and the J gene end by 6 bases; junction bases not matched to a gene: 11. The CDR3 runs to 15 residues. Germline V gives CDR1 MNHNS, CDR2 SASEGT. CDR3 nucleotide sequence: TGTGCCAGCAGAGCGCCGGGACAGGGGTTTCGCGAGCAGTACTTC. Protein: CASRAPGQGFREQYF.

The chain recombines TRBV2 with TRBJ2-2; tentative D call: TRBD2 (5 bases). V gave up 3 bases and J gave up 13 bases, with 12 bases separating them. The CDR3 sequence is 12 residues long. Germline CDR1 is SNHLY and CDR2 is FYNNEI. For the CDR3, the DNA is TGTGCCAGCAGTGATTATCCGGGAAGGCTGTTTTTT. It is translated as CASSDYPGRLFF.

The V call is TRBV7-8, the J call TRBJ1-2; D not resolved. The CDR3 loop spans 16 amino acids. V lost 1 base and J lost 2, with 14 bases in between. Per the germline V gene, CDR1 is SGHVS and CDR2 is FQNEAQ. This CDR3 reads CASSLVSAGSNYGYTF. The CDR3 nucleotides are TGTGCCAGCAGCTTAGTAAGTGCAGGATCGAACTATGGCTACACCTTC.

The chain combines TRBV5-4 with TRBJ2-3; TRBD1 aligns across 8 bases. The V segment lost 2 bases and the J segment 0 bases; nucleotides outside the gene matches: 8. Looked up from germline, CDR1 is SGHNT and CDR2 is YYREEE (reference sequence). The length of the CDR3 is 17 residues. The CDR3, as DNA: TGTGCCAGCAGCTTCGCGACCGGGACAGGTAGCACAGATACGCAGTATTTT. Amino acid sequence: CASSFATGTGSTDTQYF.

The genes are TRBV6-5 and TRBJ1-5, with a possible D match to TRBD1 (5 bases). CDR3 length: 15 amino acids. CDR1 and CDR2 (germline): MNHEY, SVGAGI. Trimming took off 2 bases at V and 3 bases at J, with 11 bases between the two ends. The CDR3 reads CASSYPGVDNQPQHF. DNA of the CDR3: TGTGCCAGCAGTTACCCGGGGGTAGACAATCAGCCCCAGCATTTT.

The V gene is TRBV2, the J gene TRBJ2-2, with 7 bases that match TRBD2. The CDR3 has 18 residues. J gave up 0 bases and V 6 bases, and 13 bases lay outside the gene matches. Germline V CDR1 and CDR2: SNHLY, FYNNEI. CDR3 protein: CASSRKGRDPSNTGELFF. CDR3 nucleotides: TGTGCCAGCAGCCGAAAAGGGAGGGACCCATCGAACACCGGGGAGCTGTTTTTT.

This chain connects TRBV2 to TRBJ2-5; 7 positions match TRBD1. The CDR3 has 15 amino acids. The germline CDR1 and CDR2 sequences are SNHLY and FYNNEI. V lost 5 bases, J lost 0 bases, and 6 bases stayed unmatched. The CDR3 is CASSRDRLNQETQYF. CDR3 DNA sequence: TGTGCCAGCAGTCGGGACAGACTAAACCAAGAGACCCAGTACTTC.

The CDR3 reads CASSFYTDTQYF. DNA of the CDR3: TGTGCCAGCAGTTTTTACACAGATACGCAGTATTTT. V and J are TRBV27 and TRBJ2-3; D ambiguous. This CDR3 comprises 12 residues. In germline, CDR1 is MNHEY, CDR2 SMNVEV (reference sequence). V lost 3 bases and J 2 bases, leaving 3 bases between the germline ends.

This chain links TRBV7-2 with TRBJ1-4, with TRBD1 identical over 7 bases. Trimming took 5 bases from V and 8 from J; bases not matched to a gene: 11. In germline, CDR1 is SGHTA, CDR2 FQGNSA. CDR3 length equals 15 residues. CDR3 residues: CASSPQTGQEEKLFF. The CDR3 DNA is TGTGCCAGCAGCCCGCAGACAGGGCAGGAAGAAAAACTGTTTTTT.

The chain is built from TRBV28 and TRBJ1-5; 7 positions agree with TRBD1. Germline-derived CDR1 and CDR2 are MDHEN and SYDVKM. The CDR3 totals 14 residues. Unmatched junction bases numbered 5, after V lost 8 bases and J lost 1 base. DNA for the CDR3: TGTGCCAGCGACAGGGAATTGAGCAATCAGCCCCAGCATTTT. Amino acid sequence: CASDRELSNQPQHF.

This chain links TRBV27 with TRBJ2-1; TRBD2 aligns across 8 bases. This CDR3 contains 14 residues. Germline lookup yields CDR1 MNHEY and CDR2 SMNVEV (reference sequence). V was clipped by 7 bases and J by 4 bases; unmatched bases: 6. CDR3: CASKAGGSYNEQFF. CDR3 DNA sequence: TGTGCCAGCAAGGCGGGGGGCTCTTACAATGAGCAGTTCTTC.

The V call is TRBV4-1, the J call TRBJ1-2, with D uncertain. CDR3 length: 14 residues. Germline CDR1 and CDR2: MGHRA and YSYEKL. V gave up 2 bases and J gave up 3 bases, with 10 bases separating them. This CDR3 reads CASSQLTNYYGYTF. CDR3 DNA sequence: TGCGCCAGCAGCCAACTGACAAACTACTATGGCTACACCTTC.

This rearrangement joins TRBV25-1 to TRBJ2-5; 11 bases fit TRBD2. The trim removed 3 bases at V and 2 bases at J, leaving 5 bases unmatched. The germline gives CDR1 MGHDK, CDR2 SYGVNS. The CDR3 contains 16 residues. CDR3 nucleotide sequence: TGTGCCAGCAGTGAGACACTAGCGGGGGTTCAAGAGACCCAGTACTTC. Translated: CASSETLAGVQETQYF.

The genes are TRBV6-6 and TRBJ1-6, with D possibly TRBD1 on 5 matching bases. The CDR3 covers 12 residues. The V gene's germline CDR1 is MNHNY and CDR2 SVGAGI (reference sequence). Trimming removed 6 bases at V and 7 bases at J, with 7 bases between. The DNA of the CDR3 is TGTGCCAGCAGGGACATCAATTCACCCCTCCACTTT. Translation: CASRDINSPLHF.

The chain has TRBV6-5 and TRBJ1-1; TRBD1 might be the D (5 bases). Trimming stripped 4 bases from V and 0 bases from J, with 12 bases between. Germline lookup yields CDR1 MNHEY and CDR2 SVGAGI. There are 15 residues in the CDR3. CDR3 DNA: TGTGCCAGCAGTTGGGGGGATTCGATGAACACTGAAGCTTTCTTT. Its protein product is CASSWGDSMNTEAFF.

This clone has only one observation. The chain has TRBV7-2 and TRBJ1-1; D is perhaps TRBD1 (5 bases). Germline CDR1 SGHTA, CDR2 FQGNSA. Trimming pared 1 base from V and 4 bases from J, leaving 10 bases between. CDR3 length: 14 residues. CDR3 bases: TGTGCCAGCAGCTTAGTCTGGAGGGGCACTGAAGCTTTCTTT. Residues: CASSLVWRGTEAFF.

The chain recombines TRBV2 with TRBJ2-7; TRBD2 aligns across 8 bases. The CDR3 contains 17 residues. Trimming removed 0 bases from V and 3 bases from J; junction bases left unmatched: 10. Per the germline V gene, CDR1 is SNHLY and CDR2 is FYNNEI. CDR3 nucleotide sequence: TGTGCCAGCAGTGAAGCGGGGAGGATAGCGGGAAGCTACGAGCAGTACTTC. Translating it yields CASSEAGRIAGSYEQYF. Full variable domain (outside the CDR3, taken from reference TRBV2 and TRBJ2-7): EPEVTQTPSHQVTQMGQEVILRCVPISNHLYFYWYRQILGQKVEFLVSFYNNEISEKSEIFDDQFSVERPDGSNFTLKIRSTKLEDSAMYFCASSEAGRIAGSYEQYFGPGTRLTVT.

The gene calls are TRBV28 and TRBJ2-7; D is ambiguous. The CDR3 contains 11 residues. Per the germline V gene, CDR1 is MDHEN and CDR2 is SYDVKM. With 6 bases removed from V and 1 base from J, the gap between germline ends came to 4 bases. The CDR3 sequence: CASSGSYEQYF. CDR3 coding DNA: TGTGCCAGCAGCGGGTCCTACGAGCAGTACTTC.

The chain employs TRBV4-2 and TRBJ2-1; 7 bases match TRBD1. With V trimmed by 0 bases and J by 3 bases, 2 bases remained unmatched. The CDR3 runs to 15 residues. The germline CDR1 and CDR2 sequences are LGHNA and YNFKEQ. This CDR3 is CASSQESGGYNEQFF. As DNA, the CDR3 is TGTGCCAGCAGCCAAGAATCAGGGGGCTACAATGAGCAGTTCTTC.

The V call is TRBV19, the J call TRBJ1-5, with D perhaps TRBD1 (6 bases). The CDR3 length is 14 residues. Trimming shortened V by 10 bases and J by 7 bases, and 20 bases separated the two germline ends. From germline, CDR1 is LNHDA and CDR2 SQIVND (reference sequence). CDR3 loop: CATAPGGPGQPQHF. The CDR3 bases are TGTGCCACGGCCCCCGGGGGGCCGGGACAGCCCCAGCATTTT.